The next 21 T cell receptor beta chains were all read from a single sample in a study of beta chain features in type 1 diabetes. Sequenced material consisted of expressed TCRB transcripts (all of the isolated RNA was reverse transcribed). TCRdb's table, derived via immunoSEQ multiplex PCR, lists solely in-frame clones and lacks some. The sample records hundreds of thousands of clones, about 14% being singletons. Sequencing was done on a sample of naive CD4+ T cells from blood. All receptors come from a man between 18 and 29 years old in good health.

CDR3 loop: CASSYTGDGSPLHF. CDR3 nucleotide sequence: TGTGCCAGCAGTTACACAGGGGACGGTTCACCCCTCCACTTT. V gene TRBV6-6 combines with J gene TRBJ1-6; 7 bases agree with TRBD1. Losses at the gene ends were 2 bases for V and 9 bases for J; bases not matched to a gene: 4. The germline V gene has CDR1 MNHNY and CDR2 SVGAGI (reference sequence). The CDR3 loop spans 14 amino acids.

The V and J genes are TRBV19 and TRBJ1-1; no clear D gene. The ends were cut back, 3 bases at V and 1 base at J, with 12 bases in the middle. The CDR3 has 15 amino acids. The germline CDR1 and CDR2 sequences are LNHDA and SQIVND (reference sequence). Here the CDR3 DNA reads TGTGCCAGTAGTATTCCCGGATCGGGGAACACTGAAGCTTTCTTT. Translated, it gives CASSIPGSGNTEAFF.

The chain joins TRBV6-5 to TRBJ2-1; D is possibly TRBD1 (6 bases). CDR1 and CDR2 from the germline V gene are MNHEY and SVGAGI. The CDR3 length is 13 residues. V lost 5 bases, J lost 7 bases, and 12 bases lay in between. CDR3 sequence (DNA): TGTGCCAGCAGTGACCCCACAGGGAATGAGCAGTTCTTC. This sequence encodes CASSDPTGNEQFF.

The chain links TRBV9 to TRBJ2-3, with D possibly TRBD1 on 5 matching bases. CDR3 length equals 16 residues. Germline V gene data show CDR1 as SGDLS and CDR2 as YYNGEE. V lost 3 bases and J 0 bases, leaving 14 bases between the germline ends. The CDR3 loop is CASSARIRGSTDTQYF. The CDR3 nucleotides read TGTGCCAGCAGCGCCAGGATAAGGGGTAGCACAGATACGCAGTATTTT.

This clone was counted between two and nine times. The rearrangement joins TRBV6-5 to TRBJ2-3; D gene uncertain. CDR1 is MNHEY and CDR2 is SVGAGI in the germline V gene. CDR3 length: 13 residues. Trimming pared 7 bases from V and 1 base from J, leaving 9 bases between. The CDR3 region is CASTTPGTDTQYF. As DNA, the CDR3 is TGTGCCAGCACCACTCCGGGCACAGATACGCAGTATTTT.

The chain is built from TRBV28 and TRBJ1-5, with 8 bases aligning to TRBD1. In germline, CDR1 is MDHEN, CDR2 SYDVKM. V lost 3 bases, J lost 5 bases, and 6 bases stayed unmatched. This CDR3 comprises 15 residues. CDR3 in DNA: TGTGCCAGCAGTTTGAGACAGGGGTTATATCAGCCCCAGCATTTT. Encoded protein: CASSLRQGLYQPQHF.

This chain links TRBV2 with TRBJ2-3; D is uncertain. Germline V gene sequence: CDR1 SNHLY, CDR2 FYNNEI. The CDR3 contains 13 residues. V shed 6 bases and J shed 2 bases, with 9 bases lying between them. The CDR3 reads CASRKTFTDTQYF. CDR3 sequence (DNA): TGTGCCAGCAGAAAGACGTTCACAGATACGCAGTATTTT.

The chain joins TRBV29-1 to TRBJ1-4, with TRBD1 as a possible D gene (5 bases). CDR1 SQVTM and CDR2 ANQGSEA come from the germline V gene. V lost 3 bases and J lost 5, with 10 bases in between. This CDR3 has 13 residues. The CDR3 coding sequence is TGCAGCGTTGAGGGGAGGGGCAATGAAAAACTGTTTTTT. It specifies CSVEGRGNEKLFF.

The table lists this clone with a few counts. The chain couples TRBV14 to TRBJ2-7, with no clear D. Trimming removed 4 bases from V and 0 bases from J, with 7 bases in between. CDR1 SGHDN and CDR2 FVKESK come from the germline V gene. This CDR3 region has 13 residues. CDR3 in DNA: TGTGCCAGCAGCCGGCGGACCTCCTACGAGCAGTACTTC. The encoded protein is CASSRRTSYEQYF. Full variable domain (remainder filled in from reference TRBV14 and TRBJ2-7): EAGVTQFPSHSVIEKGQTVTLRCDPISGHDNLYWYRRVMGKEIKFLLHFVKESKQDESGMPNNRFLAERTGGTYSTLKVQPAELEDSGVYFCASSRRTSYEQYFGPGTRLTVT.

This sequence joins TRBV29-1 and TRBJ1-5; the match to TRBD1 covers 12 bases. Germline assignment: CDR1 SQVTM and CDR2 ANQGSEA. The length of the CDR3 is 16 residues. Losses at the gene ends were 6 bases for V and 1 base for J; bases not matched to a gene: 7. The CDR3 DNA reads as TGCAGCGTCCTAGAGGGGACAGGGGGCAGCAATCAGCCCCAGCATTTT. It yields the protein CSVLEGTGGSNQPQHF. Full variable domain (remainder filled in from reference TRBV29-1 and TRBJ1-5): SAVISQKPSRDICQRGTSLTIQCQVDSQVTMMFWYRQQPGQSLTLIATANQGSEATYESGFVIDKFPISRPNLTFSTLTVSNMSPEDSSIYLCSVLEGTGGSNQPQHFGDGTRLSIL.

This clone was observed a handful of times. This rearrangement joins TRBV18 to TRBJ1-4, with no clear D. CDR3 size: 15 residues. Germline values: CDR1 KGHSH, CDR2 LQKENI. With 2 bases removed from V and 8 bases from J, the gap between germline ends came to 15 bases. In nucleotides, the CDR3 is TGTGCCAGCTCACCAAGATCCCGCCCGGCGGAAAAACTGTTTTTT. As protein: CASSPRSRPAEKLFF.

This chain connects TRBV20-1 to TRBJ1-2; TRBD1 matches 8 bases. The CDR3 is made up of 11 amino acids. Germline-derived CDR1 and CDR2 are DFQATT and SNEGSKA (reference sequence). V gave up 5 bases and J gave up 11 bases; unmatched junction bases: 7. CDR3 nucleotides: TGCAGTGCTGAGGACAGGGAAGCTTACACCTTC. The encoded protein is CSAEDREAYTF.

The chain has TRBV5-1 and TRBJ2-1; 7 bases match TRBD1. Germline CDR1 SGHRS, CDR2 YFSETQ. V shed 4 bases, J shed 3 bases, and the junction held 10 bases outside the gene matches. The CDR3 has 16 residues. CDR3 nucleotides: TGCGCCAGCAGCGGGGGACAGCGAAGCCGCTACAATGAGCAGTTCTTC. Its translation is CASSGGQRSRYNEQFF.

The rearrangement links TRBV23-1 to TRBJ2-7; 7 bases match TRBD1. TRBV23-1 carries the ORF label, with uncertain function. This CDR3 is 15 amino acids long. The trim removed 6 bases at V and 2 bases at J, leaving 10 bases unmatched. The CDR3 protein is CASRPPGTEAYEQYF. CDR3 bases: TGCGCCAGCAGGCCCCCCGGGACAGAGGCCTACGAGCAGTACTTC.

The chain employs TRBV6-6 and TRBJ2-7; 10 nucleotides align to TRBD2. V lost 4 bases and J lost 5; bases outside the gene matches: 11. Looked up from germline, CDR1 is MNHNY and CDR2 is SVGAGI (reference sequence). This CDR3 region has 16 residues. CDR3: CASSFITLGTSDEQYF. CDR3 DNA sequence: TGTGCCAGCAGTTTTATTACCTTAGGGACTAGCGACGAGCAGTACTTC.

The chain uses TRBV1 and TRBJ2-5. TRBV1 has pseudogene status. The CDR3 covers 15 residues. The chain's CDR3 is CTSSQAQHDQETQYF. The CDR3, as DNA: TGCACCAGCAGCCAAGCTCAGCATGACCAAGAGACCCAGTACTTC.

This clone was picked up a small number of times. V usage is TRBV28 and J usage is TRBJ2-7; D is tentatively TRBD1 or TRBD2 (7 bases each). The CDR3 contains 14 residues. V lost 7 bases to trimming and J lost 2 bases, with 15 bases between them. The germline V gene has CDR1 MDHEN and CDR2 SYDVKM. CDR3 DNA: TGTGCCAGCACCAGCGGGACAGACGCCTACGAGCAGTACTTC. Protein product: CASTSGTDAYEQYF.

A few counts support this clone. CDR3 in DNA: TGTGCCAGCAGGTACAGGTCTAATGAAAAACTGTTTTTT. It codes for CASRYRSNEKLFF. The chain joins TRBV2 to TRBJ1-4, with a possible D match to TRBD1 (5 bases). V was clipped by 6 bases and J by 3 bases, with 8 bases between them. Germline-derived CDR1 and CDR2 are SNHLY and FYNNEI. This CDR3 has 13 residues.

The J gene is TRBJ2-1, the V gene TRBV4-2; TRBD2 might be the D (5 bases). The CDR3 extends over 13 amino acids. Trimming cost V 4 bases and J 9 bases, with 13 bases left between them. From germline, CDR1 is LGHNA and CDR2 YNFKEQ. This CDR3 is CASSPFESGEQFF. The CDR3, as DNA: TGTGCCAGCAGCCCCTTCGAGAGCGGTGAGCAGTTCTTC.

This clone turned up a few times. The V and J genes are TRBV9 and TRBJ1-1; D gene unclear. The CDR3 runs to 14 residues. Germline CDR1 and CDR2: SGDLS and YYNGEE. Trimming took off 1 base at V and 0 bases at J, with 7 bases between the two ends. The CDR3 region has the DNA TGTGCCAGCAGCGTAAGAACCCTGAACACTGAAGCTTTCTTT. Protein: CASSVRTLNTEAFF.

This clone was picked up a small number of times. The chain uses TRBV10-3 and TRBJ2-7; 9 bases align to TRBD1. The junction had 8 bases not matched to a gene; V was cut back by 9 bases and J by 2 bases. Per the germline V gene, CDR1 is ENHRY and CDR2 is SYGVKD. This CDR3 comprises 14 residues. The CDR3 DNA reads as TGTGCCATTACCGGGGGACAGGGCCCCTACGAGCAGTACTTC. Translated: CAITGGQGPYEQYF.